These 4 T cell receptor beta chains were sequenced from one sample in a study of OX40 agonist ivuxolimab in advanced cancers. TCRdb's table, derived via immunoSEQ multiplex PCR, lists solely in-frame clones and lacks some. The sample lists 69,000 or so clones, over 65% occurring once. The sequences come from CD4+ or CD8+ T cells sorted from blood, collected in a trial of the OX40 agonist ivuxolimab. The receptors here all came from an adult with an advanced solid tumor such as melanoma, head and neck, liver or kidney cancer.

This chain links TRBV7-3 with TRBJ2-6; 8 bases are shared with TRBD1. Germline assignment: CDR1 SGHTA and CDR2 FQGTGA. V lost 6 bases and J lost 3; bases outside the gene matches: 4. The CDR3 runs to 15 residues. CDR3 amino acids: CASSQGARGANVLTF. DNA of the CDR3: TGTGCCAGCAGTCAGGGGGCGCGTGGGGCCAACGTCCTGACTTTC.

The chain couples TRBV6-1 to TRBJ2-5; a weak D match, TRBD1 (6 bases). Trimming removed 3 bases at V and 3 bases at J, with 11 bases between. The germline V gene has CDR1 MNHNS and CDR2 SASEGT. The CDR3 consists of 14 residues. Here the CDR3 DNA reads TGTGCCAGCAGTGAGCTACAGGGTGAAGAGACCCAGTACTTC. Its protein product is CASSELQGEETQYF.

The chain has TRBV11-2 and TRBJ1-5; D is undetermined. The CDR3 runs 13 residues. The V gene lost 1 base and the J gene lost 5 bases, with 6 bases spanning the gap. The germline CDR1 and CDR2 sequences are SGHAT and FQNNGV. CDR3 sequence: CASSLVQDQPQHF. The CDR3 DNA reads as TGTGCCAGCAGCTTAGTACAAGATCAGCCCCAGCATTTT.

V and J are TRBV18 and TRBJ1-1; D might be TRBD1 (6 bases). Germline CDR1 and CDR2: KGHSH and LQKENI. The ends were cut back, 0 bases at V and 5 bases at J, with 13 bases in the middle. This CDR3 is 15 amino acids long. CDR3 DNA: TGTGCCAGCTCACCACCGTGGGGGCGAGCTACTGAAGCTTTCTTT. Protein sequence: CASSPPWGRATEAFF.